Below are 32 T cell receptor beta chains sequenced from a single sample in a study of blood T cell repertoires in COVID-19 (TCRdb year 2020). Libraries were made using the immunoSEQ multiplex PCR assay. This immuneACCESS table, as held by TCRdb, lists in-frame sequences with V and J called but not all clones. Of the missing ones, under half trace to an unresolved V gene in checked studies; the others have no known cause. The sample includes tens of thousands of clones, with approximately 87% observed a single time. About 18% of the sample is held by the ten biggest clonotypes. Sequencing used peripheral blood. The source of these receptors is a human donor in a cohort sampled during active COVID-19.

The chain employs TRBV11-2 and TRBJ2-1, with D possibly matching TRBD2 (6 bases). The CDR3 has 17 amino acids. The germline gives CDR1 SGHAT, CDR2 FQNNGV. V lost 4 bases and J 2 bases, leaving 18 bases between the germline ends. The CDR3 nucleotides read TGTGCCAGCAGCTGGACGTCCGGGGGAGTGACCTACAATGAGCAGTTCTTC. Translation: CASSWTSGGVTYNEQFF.

This sequence joins TRBV29-1 and TRBJ2-2; TRBD1 matches at 7 bases. The V and J ends lost 6 bases and 0 bases, in that order; junction bases with no gene match: 10. Looked up from germline, CDR1 is SQVTM and CDR2 is ANQGSEA. The CDR3 sequence is 16 residues long. The CDR3 DNA is TGCAGCGTCGCAGGGGGTGTCACTACGAACACCGGGGAGCTGTTTTTT. As protein: CSVAGGVTTNTGELFF.

This clone was observed once. The CDR3 here is CASSIPLAGAADTQYF. CDR3 coding DNA: TGCGCCAGCAGCATTCCTTTAGCGGGGGCGGCAGATACGCAGTATTTT. The chain couples TRBV5-1 to TRBJ2-3, with 9 bases matching TRBD2. CDR1 and CDR2 (germline): SGHRS, YFSETQ. V shed 4 bases, J shed 4 bases, and the junction held 10 bases outside the gene matches. This CDR3 region has 16 residues.

This rearrangement joins TRBV30 to TRBJ1-6, with 11 nucleotides matching TRBD1. The V segment lost 3 bases and the J segment 9 bases; nucleotides outside the gene matches: 7. CDR3 length: 15 residues. Germline V gene sequence: CDR1 GTSNPN, CDR2 SVGIG (reference sequence). CDR3 protein: CAWSPGQGAFSPLHF. The CDR3 nucleotides read TGTGCCTGGAGCCCCGGACAGGGGGCGTTTTCACCCCTCCACTTT.

The V call is TRBV28, the J call TRBJ1-6; 8 bases align to TRBD1. Germline loops: CDR1 MDHEN, CDR2 SYDVKM. The ends lost 6 bases at V and 5 bases at J; junction bases unmatched: 6. The CDR3 is made up of 15 amino acids. CDR3 nucleotide sequence: TGTGCCAGCAGCGACCAGGGGGCGGATAATTCACCCCTCCACTTT. Amino acids: CASSDQGADNSPLHF.

The chain is built from TRBV3-1 (or the pseudogene TRBV3-2) and TRBJ2-5; 7 bases are shared with TRBD2. The V gene's germline CDR1 is LGHDT and CDR2 YNNKEL (reference sequence). V was pared by 1 base and J by 3 bases, with 8 bases of the junction left unmatched. The CDR3 runs 16 residues. The CDR3 loop reads CASSQGDAAGEETQYF. Here the CDR3 DNA reads TGTGCCAGCAGCCAAGGGGACGCGGCGGGGGAAGAGACCCAGTACTTC.

The rearrangement uses TRBV4-2 and TRBJ1-4, with D hard to call. Germline CDR1 and CDR2: LGHNA and YNFKEQ. This CDR3 comprises 15 residues. Trimming took off 2 bases at V and 4 bases at J, with 11 bases between the two ends. The chain's CDR3 is CASSQPGRVNEKLFF. As DNA, the CDR3 is TGTGCCAGCAGCCAACCGGGAAGGGTTAATGAAAAACTGTTTTTT.

J is TRBJ2-3 and V is TRBV5-8, with 8 bases lining up with TRBD1. Germline values: CDR1 SGHTS, CDR2 YDEGEE. This CDR3 spans 15 amino acids. Trimming cost V 5 bases and J 2 bases; bases outside gene matches: 7. For the CDR3, the DNA is TGTGCCAGCAGGCAGACAGGGGCACCCACAGATACGCAGTATTTT. Translated: CASRQTGAPTDTQYF.

The V call is TRBV18, the J call TRBJ2-7; perhaps TRBD2 as D (5 bases). Per the germline V gene, CDR1 is KGHSH and CDR2 is LQKENI. This CDR3 region has 14 residues. V dropped 2 bases and J dropped 2 bases, with 10 bases sitting between them. This CDR3 is CASSPREGTYEQYF. The CDR3 nucleotides read TGTGCCAGCTCACCAAGAGAGGGCACCTACGAGCAGTACTTC.

This chain connects TRBV5-1 to TRBJ2-1; 8 bases match TRBD2. The junction had 3 bases not matched to a gene; V was cut back by 2 bases and J by 5 bases. The CDR3 loop spans 14 amino acids. CDR1 and CDR2 from the germline V gene are SGHRS and YFSETQ. CDR3 in amino acids: CASSLSGGDNEQFF. CDR3 coding DNA: TGCGCCAGCAGCTTAAGCGGGGGTGACAATGAGCAGTTCTTC.

The chain uses TRBV3-1 (or the pseudogene TRBV3-2) and TRBJ1-6, with D hard to call. Germline lookup yields CDR1 LGHDT and CDR2 YNNKEL (reference sequence). The CDR3 loop spans 12 amino acids. V was pared by 2 bases and J by 10 bases, with 6 bases between. The DNA of the CDR3 is TGTGCCAGCAGCCAAAGCGACTCACCCCTCCACTTT. Translated: CASSQSDSPLHF.

The chain is built from TRBV29-1 and TRBJ1-2; the D gene is possibly TRBD1 (6 bases). Trimming stripped 7 bases from V and 2 bases from J, with 20 bases between. The CDR3 has 15 residues. Germline V gene data show CDR1 as SQVTM and CDR2 as ANQGSEA. CDR3 region: CSGGNRKTGNYGYTF. The CDR3 bases are TGCAGCGGCGGCAACCGCAAGACAGGCAACTATGGCTACACCTTC.

This chain links TRBV5-8 with TRBJ2-1; 7 nucleotides match TRBD1. The junction had 5 bases not matched to a gene; V was cut back by 4 bases and J by 7 bases. Looked up from germline, CDR1 is SGHTS and CDR2 is YDEGEE. The CDR3 extends over 13 amino acids. CDR3 sequence reads: CASSHRGENEQFF. CDR3 in DNA: TGTGCCAGCAGCCACAGGGGAGAGAATGAGCAGTTCTTC.

The rearrangement uses TRBV11-2 and TRBJ2-2; D uncertain. Looked up from germline, CDR1 is SGHAT and CDR2 is FQNNGV. Trimming shortened V by 0 bases and J by 8 bases, and 4 bases separated the two germline ends. The CDR3 sequence is 12 residues long. CDR3 in DNA: TGTGCCAGCAGCTTAGAATATGGGGAGCTGTTTTTT. Its translation is CASSLEYGELFF.

This sequence joins TRBV27 and TRBJ1-4, with D unclear. Trimming took off 7 bases at V and 0 bases at J, with 12 bases between the two ends. The CDR3 runs 15 residues. Germline V lookup: CDR1 MNHEY, CDR2 SMNVEV (reference sequence). The CDR3 DNA reads TGTGCCAGCACTACGTCCATCCCAACTAATGAAAAACTGTTTTTT. Translated: CASTTSIPTNEKLFF.

The CDR3 here is CASSLGAGDYGYTF. CDR3 DNA: TGTGCCAGCAGCTTAGGGGCAGGGGACTATGGCTACACCTTC. V gene TRBV7-9 combines with J gene TRBJ1-2; D is perhaps TRBD1 (6 bases). Germline values: CDR1 SEHNR, CDR2 FQNEAQ (reference sequence). Trimming took 1 base from V and 3 from J, leaving 9 bases between them. This CDR3 is 14 amino acids long.

This sequence joins TRBV7-9 and TRBJ1-2; unclear D gene. There are 14 residues in the CDR3. The V end was cut by 5 bases, the J end by 6 bases, with 16 bases between. The germline gives CDR1 SEHNR, CDR2 FQNEAQ (reference sequence). CDR3 in DNA: TGTGCCAGCAGCCCGGACGGGGAGGCTAATGGCTACACCTTC. Its translation is CASSPDGEANGYTF. The full variable domain, its missing parts supplied by reference TRBV7-9 and TRBJ1-2, is DTGVSQNPRHKITKRGQNVTFRCDPISEHNRLYWYRQTLGQGPEFLTYFQNEAQLEKSRLLSDRFSAERPKGSFSTLEIQRTEQGDSAMYLCASSPDGEANGYTFGSGTRLTVV.

This sequence joins TRBV30 and TRBJ1-1, with D possibly being TRBD1 (5 bases). The CDR3 consists of 13 residues. The V end lost 3 bases, the J end lost 0 bases, and 8 bases lay between the germline ends. Germline loops: CDR1 GTSNPN, CDR2 SVGIG (reference sequence). CDR3 protein: CAWSREVNTEAFF. Here the CDR3 DNA reads TGTGCCTGGAGCAGGGAAGTGAACACTGAAGCTTTCTTT.

The rearrangement uses TRBV6-6 and TRBJ1-4; no firm D call. V was pared by 6 bases and J by 2 bases, with 10 bases between. This CDR3 is 14 amino acids long. CDR1 and CDR2 (germline): MNHNY, SVGAGI (reference sequence). The CDR3 nucleotides read TGTGCCAGCAGCCCTTTCGGTACTAATGAAAAACTGTTTTTT. Translated, it gives CASSPFGTNEKLFF.

The rearrangement links TRBV18 to TRBJ2-2, with a tentative D call TRBD1 (6 bases). Trimming removed 5 bases from V and 3 bases from J, with 19 bases in between. The length of the CDR3 is 17 residues. Per germline, CDR1 KGHSH and CDR2 LQKENI. Here the CDR3 reads CASSSRQANYHTGELFF. Here the CDR3 DNA reads TGTGCCAGCTCATCCAGACAGGCGAACTACCACACCGGGGAGCTGTTTTTT.

The chain couples TRBV7-2 to TRBJ2-7; maybe TRBD1 (5 bases). V shed 6 bases and J shed 6 bases, with 9 bases lying between them. CDR3 size: 11 residues. Germline CDR1 is SGHTA and CDR2 is FQGNSA. The DNA for the CDR3 is TGTGCCAGCAGACAAGGGGTCGAGCAGTACTTC. It is translated as CASRQGVEQYF.

The chain is built from TRBV30 and TRBJ1-2, with D possibly matching TRBD1 (5 bases). Trimming stripped 1 base from V and 7 bases from J, with 10 bases between. The germline V gene encodes CDR1 GTSNPN and CDR2 SVGIG (reference sequence). The CDR3 is made up of 12 amino acids. CDR3 residues: CAWSAGTFGYTF. DNA of the CDR3: TGTGCCTGGAGTGCGGGGACTTTTGGCTACACCTTC.

The chain links TRBV28 to TRBJ1-1; no firm D call. The length of the CDR3 is 12 residues. The V and J ends lost 4 bases and 6 bases respectively, with 9 bases between them. CDR1 and CDR2 (germline): MDHEN, SYDVKM. The CDR3 sequence is CASSSYGPEAFF. Here the CDR3 DNA reads TGTGCCAGCAGTTCTTATGGCCCTGAAGCTTTCTTT.

This clone was observed a single time. V is TRBV7-2 and J is TRBJ2-1; 7 nucleotides agree with TRBD1. CDR3 length: 15 residues. J was trimmed by 6 bases and V by 2 bases; bases with no gene match: 7. Germline loops: CDR1 SGHTA, CDR2 FQGNSA. Here the CDR3 reads CASSLNVGTVNEQFF. The CDR3 bases are TGTGCCAGCAGCTTAAATGTGGGGACAGTCAATGAGCAGTTCTTC.

The chain combines TRBV12-3 or TRBV12-4 with TRBJ1-1, with a possible D match to TRBD1 (6 bases). CDR3 length: 11 amino acids. Trimming stripped 8 bases from V and 4 bases from J, with 8 bases between. This CDR3 reads CASVQGTEAFF. Written as DNA, the CDR3 is TGTGCCAGCGTACAGGGCACTGAAGCTTTCTTT.

The chain is built from TRBV2 and TRBJ2-1, with 13 bases lining up with TRBD2. V lost 6 bases, J lost 3 bases, and 11 bases stayed unmatched. This CDR3 has 18 residues. Germline V lookup: CDR1 SNHLY, CDR2 FYNNEI. For the CDR3, the DNA is TGTGCCAGCAGATTAGGGACTAGCGGGGCACTTTTCTACAATGAGCAGTTCTTC. It yields the protein CASRLGTSGALFYNEQFF.

This clone appeared a single time. The chain uses TRBV2 and TRBJ2-5, with 12 bases identical to TRBD1. The junction had 9 bases not matched to a gene; V was cut back by 7 bases and J by 6 bases. CDR3 length: 15 amino acids. Germline CDR1 and CDR2: SNHLY and FYNNEI. This CDR3 reads CASTPLGTGGQTQYF. CDR3 DNA sequence: TGTGCCAGCACTCCCCTTGGGACAGGGGGCCAGACCCAGTACTTC.

The chain couples TRBV19 to TRBJ1-5; D is ambiguous. The germline V and J ends were trimmed by 5 bases and 5 bases, with 13 bases remaining between them. This CDR3 comprises 14 residues. Germline V gene sequence: CDR1 LNHDA, CDR2 SQIVND (reference sequence). The CDR3 spells CASSPMTDDQPQHF. CDR3 in DNA: TGTGCCAGTAGTCCGATGACTGATGATCAGCCCCAGCATTTT.

This chain links TRBV18 with TRBJ2-2; 11 bases align to TRBD2. Trimming took 3 bases from V and 4 from J; bases not matched to a gene: 10. There are 18 residues in the CDR3. Germline loops: CDR1 KGHSH, CDR2 LQKENI. The CDR3 nucleotides read TGTGCCAGCTCACCGGGAACTAGCGGGGGACCGGGCACCGGGGAGCTGTTTTTT. It is translated as CASSPGTSGGPGTGELFF.

The gene calls are TRBV30 and TRBJ2-3, with D tentatively TRBD1 (5 bases). V gave up 4 bases and J gave up 7 bases, with 21 bases separating them. CDR3 size: 15 residues. Germline CDR1 reads GTSNPN; CDR2 reads SVGIG (reference sequence). CDR3 protein: CAWTDTKIHTNTQYF. The CDR3 nucleotides are TGTGCCTGGACGGACACAAAGATACACACGAATACGCAGTATTTT. The complete variable domain, with remaining parts taken from reference TRBV30 and TRBJ2-3, reads SQTIHQWPATLVQPVGSPLSLECTVEGTSNPNLYWYRQAAGRGLQLLFYSVGIGQISSEVPQNLSASRPQDRQFILSSKKLLLSDSGFYLCAWTDTKIHTNTQYFGPGTRLTVL.

CDR3 protein: CASSRRRDRAYNEQFF. In nucleotides, the CDR3 is TGTGCCAGCAGCCGACGCCGGGACAGAGCCTACAATGAGCAGTTCTTC. The chain is built from TRBV3-1 (or the pseudogene TRBV3-2) and TRBJ2-1, with TRBD1 matching 7 bases. Trimming removed 4 bases from V and 2 bases from J; junction bases left unmatched: 8. CDR1 is LGHDT and CDR2 is YNNKEL in the germline V gene (reference sequence). The CDR3 covers 16 residues.

The genes are TRBV6-5 and TRBJ1-2; no clear D gene. The CDR3 has 13 amino acids. Germline CDR1 is MNHEY and CDR2 is SVGAGI. Deletions cut 11 bases from V and 3 bases from J, with 16 bases between. The CDR3 bases are TGTGCCGGGTCGGGAGGGCCGTACTATGGCTACACCTTC. Translated, it gives CAGSGGPYYGYTF.